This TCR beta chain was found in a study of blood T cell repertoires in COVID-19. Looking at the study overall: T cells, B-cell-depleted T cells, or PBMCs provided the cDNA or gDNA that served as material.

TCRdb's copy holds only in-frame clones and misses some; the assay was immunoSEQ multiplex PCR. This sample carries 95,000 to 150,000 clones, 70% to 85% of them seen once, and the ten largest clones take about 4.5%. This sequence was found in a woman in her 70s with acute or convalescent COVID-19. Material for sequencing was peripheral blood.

The chain's CDR3 is CASSYSKGDDGYTF. The CDR3 coding sequence is TGTGCCAGCAGTTACTCTAAGGGGGATGATGGCTACACCTTC. V usage is TRBV6-6 and J usage is TRBJ1-2; D is perhaps TRBD1 (6 bases). This CDR3 spans 14 amino acids. In germline, CDR1 is MNHNY, CDR2 SVGAGI (reference sequence). The V and J ends lost 0 bases and 6 bases respectively, with 11 bases between them.